Given below is one T cell receptor beta chain in context. Germline CDR1 reads SGHDN; CDR2 reads FVKESK. There are 15 residues in the CDR3. V was shortened by 0 bases and J by 4 bases, with 12 bases between the two germline ends. This entry comes from a study of control samples from healthy donors and cancer patients. Sequencing used immunoSEQ multiplex PCR; TCRdb keeps in-frame clones, though not all of them. The data contain about 120,000 clones, about 93% of them singletons. The source of this sequence is a man aged 30 to 45 in good health. The V gene is TRBV14, the J gene TRBJ1-1; no clear D. The specimen was blood. The CDR3 DNA reads as TGTGCCAGCAGCCAAGATCGACTAGCGGGCACTGAAGCTTTCTTT. Translated: CASSQDRLAGTEAFF.